This paragraph reports one T cell receptor (beta chain). Antigen specificity is unknown. This sample stems from a study of cytomegalovirus exposure and HLA in healthy donors. Study-level findings and limits: TCR sequences were mostly rare, though some public TCRs occurred in many donors.

CDR3 length equals 15 residues. Germline lookup yields CDR1 MNHEY and CDR2 SMNVEV (reference sequence). Trimming cost V 6 bases and J 3 bases; bases outside gene matches: 10. Libraries were prepared by immunoSEQ multiplex PCR; TCRdb keeps only in-frame clonotypes and omits some of them. Of around 60,000 clones listed, 90% to 96% are singletons. The sample comprised PBMCs. V is TRBV27 and J is TRBJ1-1, with 7 positions matching TRBD1. The source of this sequence is a woman aged 18-29 years in good health and CMV-seronegative. Here the CDR3 DNA reads TGTGCCAGCAGCCAAGGGTCAGGGGGATACACTGAAGCTTTCTTT. Encoded protein: CASSQGSGGYTEAFF.